This T cell receptor beta chain was identified in a study of blood T cell repertoires in COVID-19. The method was immunoSEQ multiplex PCR; TCRdb's version includes in-frame clones alone and lacks a portion of them. The sample shows roughly 87,000 clones, about 81% of them seen only once. The CDR3 spans 14 residues. Germline-derived CDR1 and CDR2 are WNHNN and SYGVQD (reference sequence). The germline V and J ends were trimmed by 3 bases and 7 bases, with 13 bases remaining between them. The rearrangement uses TRBV10-1 and TRBJ2-1; D gene ambiguous. The sequenced material came from peripheral blood. The origin of this receptor is an older woman with acute or convalescent COVID-19. CDR3 sequence: CASSDYARWNEQFF. The CDR3 region has the DNA TGCGCCAGCAGTGACTACGCCCGTTGGAATGAGCAGTTCTTC.